The present entry profiles one T cell receptor (beta chain) with its context. This CDR3 is built from 12 residues. The V and J ends lost 5 bases and 1 base respectively, with 6 bases between them. This entry is derived from a study of blood T cell repertoires in COVID-19. Study context: T cells, B-cell-depleted T cells, or PBMCs provided the cDNA or gDNA that served as material.

Some clones are missing from TCRdb's copy, which holds only in-frame ones; the method was immunoSEQ multiplex PCR. The sample lists over 12,000 clones, roughly 89% occurring once. Specimen: peripheral blood. This chain joins TRBV12-3 or TRBV12-4 and TRBJ2-7; D unresolved. This TCR was recovered from a human donor in a cohort sampled during active COVID-19. CDR3 loop: CASSQNSYEQYF. Written as DNA, the CDR3 is TGTGCCAGCAGTCAAAATTCCTACGAGCAGTACTTC.